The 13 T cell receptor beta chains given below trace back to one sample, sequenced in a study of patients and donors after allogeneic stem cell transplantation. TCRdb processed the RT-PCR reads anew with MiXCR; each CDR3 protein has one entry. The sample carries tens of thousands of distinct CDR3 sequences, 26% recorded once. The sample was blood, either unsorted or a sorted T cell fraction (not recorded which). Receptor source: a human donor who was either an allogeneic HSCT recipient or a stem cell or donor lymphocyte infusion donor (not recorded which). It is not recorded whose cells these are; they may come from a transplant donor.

Here the CDR3 reads CSVGQGGEAFF. CDR3 nucleotides: TGCAGCGTTGGGCAGGGAGGTGAAGCTTTCTTT. The chain recombines TRBV29-1 with TRBJ1-1; D is possibly TRBD1 (5 bases). The CDR3 is made up of 11 amino acids. Between the trimmed V and J ends, which lost 4 bases and 7 bases, there was a span of 10 bases. Germline lookup yields CDR1 SQVTM and CDR2 ANQGSEA.

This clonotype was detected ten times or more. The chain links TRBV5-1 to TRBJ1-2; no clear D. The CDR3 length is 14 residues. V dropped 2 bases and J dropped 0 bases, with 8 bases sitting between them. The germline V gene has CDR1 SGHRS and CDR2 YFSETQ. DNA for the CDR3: TGCGCCAGCAGCTTCGGGATCCCTAACTATGGCTACACCTTC. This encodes CASSFGIPNYGYTF.

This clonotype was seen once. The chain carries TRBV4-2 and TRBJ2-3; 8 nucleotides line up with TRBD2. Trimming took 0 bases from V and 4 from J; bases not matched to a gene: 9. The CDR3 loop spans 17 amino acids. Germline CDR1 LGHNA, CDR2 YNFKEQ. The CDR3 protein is CASSQDELAVFADTQYF. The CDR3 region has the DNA TGTGCCAGCAGCCAAGACGAACTAGCGGTATTTGCAGATACGCAGTATTTT.

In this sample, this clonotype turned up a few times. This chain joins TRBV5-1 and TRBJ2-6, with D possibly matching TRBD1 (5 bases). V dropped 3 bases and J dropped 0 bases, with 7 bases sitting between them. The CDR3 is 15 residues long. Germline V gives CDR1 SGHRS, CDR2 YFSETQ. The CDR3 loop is CASSSDTSGANVLTF. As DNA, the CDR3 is TGCGCCAGCAGCTCGGACACCTCTGGGGCCAACGTCCTGACTTTC.

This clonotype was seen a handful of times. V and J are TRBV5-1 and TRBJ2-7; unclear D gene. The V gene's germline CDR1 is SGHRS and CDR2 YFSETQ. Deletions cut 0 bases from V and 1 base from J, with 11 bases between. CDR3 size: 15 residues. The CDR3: CASSLERYPSYEQYF. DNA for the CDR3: TGCGCCAGCAGCTTGGAAAGGTACCCATCCTACGAGCAGTACTTC. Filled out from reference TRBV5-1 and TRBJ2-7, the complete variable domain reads KAGVTQTPRYLIKTRGQQVTLSCSPISGHRSVSWYQQTPGQGLQFLFEYFSETQRNKGNFPGRFSGRQFSNSRSEMNVSTLELGDSALYLCASSLERYPSYEQYFGPGTRLTVT.

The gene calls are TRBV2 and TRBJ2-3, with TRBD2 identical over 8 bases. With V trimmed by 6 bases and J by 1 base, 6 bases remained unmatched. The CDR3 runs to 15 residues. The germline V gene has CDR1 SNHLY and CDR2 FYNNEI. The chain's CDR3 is CASRVSGVGTDTQYF. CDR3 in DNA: TGTGCCAGCAGAGTTAGCGGGGTGGGCACAGATACGCAGTATTTT.

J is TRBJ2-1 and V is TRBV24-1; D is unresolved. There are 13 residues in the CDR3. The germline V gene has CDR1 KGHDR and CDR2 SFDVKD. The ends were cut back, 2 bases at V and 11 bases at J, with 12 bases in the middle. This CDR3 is CATSDSPSSQQFF. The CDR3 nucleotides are TGTGCCACCAGTGATTCCCCCAGTTCTCAGCAGTTCTTC.

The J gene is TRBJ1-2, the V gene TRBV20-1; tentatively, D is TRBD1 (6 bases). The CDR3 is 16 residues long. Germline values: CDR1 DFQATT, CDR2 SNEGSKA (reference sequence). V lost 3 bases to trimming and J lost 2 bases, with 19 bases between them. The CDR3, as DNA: TGCAGTGCTAGTAGGGGCGGGACAAACTCCAACTATGGCTACACCTTC. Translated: CSASRGGTNSNYGYTF.

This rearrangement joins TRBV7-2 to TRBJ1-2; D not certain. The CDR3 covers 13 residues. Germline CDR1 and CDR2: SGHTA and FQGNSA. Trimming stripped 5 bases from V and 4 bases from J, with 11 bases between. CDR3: CASSTDILYGYTF. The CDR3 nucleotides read TGTGCCAGCAGCACAGACATCCTCTATGGCTACACCTTC.

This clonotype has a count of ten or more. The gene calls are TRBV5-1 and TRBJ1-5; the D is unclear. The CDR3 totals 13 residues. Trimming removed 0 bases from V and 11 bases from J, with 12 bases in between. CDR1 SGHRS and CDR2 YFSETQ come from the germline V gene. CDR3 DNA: TGCGCCAGCAGCTTGGATGGGTCTTCAGCCCAGCATTTT. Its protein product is CASSLDGSSAQHF.

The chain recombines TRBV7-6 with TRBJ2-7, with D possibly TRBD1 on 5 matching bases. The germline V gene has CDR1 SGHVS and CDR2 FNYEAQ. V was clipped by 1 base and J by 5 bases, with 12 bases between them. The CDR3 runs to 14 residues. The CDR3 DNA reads TGTGCCAGCAGCTTAGTTCCAGGGTCCCACGAGCAGTACTTC. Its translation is CASSLVPGSHEQYF.

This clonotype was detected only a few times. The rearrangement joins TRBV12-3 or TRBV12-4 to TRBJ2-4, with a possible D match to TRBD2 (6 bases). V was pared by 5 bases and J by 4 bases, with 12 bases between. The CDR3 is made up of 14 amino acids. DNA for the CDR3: TGTGCCAGCAGTCTCGGGGCGGGGAAAAACATTCAGTACTTC. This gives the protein CASSLGAGKNIQYF.

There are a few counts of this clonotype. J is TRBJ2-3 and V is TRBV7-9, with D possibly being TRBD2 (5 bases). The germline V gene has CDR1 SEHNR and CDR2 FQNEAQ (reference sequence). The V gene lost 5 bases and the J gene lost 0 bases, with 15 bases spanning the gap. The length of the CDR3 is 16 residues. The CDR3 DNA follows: TGTGCCAGCAGCCCAACTTACGGGGTCAGCACAGATACGCAGTATTTT. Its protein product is CASSPTYGVSTDTQYF.